The present T cell receptor (beta chain) was sequenced within a study of a mutant IDH1 vaccine in newly diagnosed glioma. The overall study: The vaccination schedule gave patients eight doses in weeks 1, 3, 5, 7, 11, 15, 19 and 23. With temozolomide cycles, or 4-6 weeks after radiotherapy alone, vaccination was started. Of treated patients, around 62% were men and approximately 40% women, averaging roughly 40 years. Findings and limits, study-wide: The vaccine induced immune responses, and these occurred in over 90% of patients.

Produced via immunoSEQ multiplex PCR; TCRdb's table is partial and in-frame only. In the table there are more than 25,000 clones, 89% of which are singletons. Germline assignment: CDR1 GTSNPN and CDR2 SVGIG (reference sequence). The CDR3 has 12 amino acids. Points on this clone: The antigen is not known.

Time point reported: week 5, during vaccination. Each dose delivered 300 ug of mutant IDH1 20-mer peptide subcutaneously with imiquimod. V usage is TRBV30 and J usage is TRBJ1-1; D unclear. Sequencing was performed on PBMCs, taken from a glioma patient whose treatment included an IDH1 peptide vaccine. The receptor was isolated from a man younger than 35 with glioma. CDR3 residues: CASQTPNTEAFF. The CDR3 DNA sequence: TGTGCGTCACAGACTCCGAACACTGAAGCTTTCTTT.